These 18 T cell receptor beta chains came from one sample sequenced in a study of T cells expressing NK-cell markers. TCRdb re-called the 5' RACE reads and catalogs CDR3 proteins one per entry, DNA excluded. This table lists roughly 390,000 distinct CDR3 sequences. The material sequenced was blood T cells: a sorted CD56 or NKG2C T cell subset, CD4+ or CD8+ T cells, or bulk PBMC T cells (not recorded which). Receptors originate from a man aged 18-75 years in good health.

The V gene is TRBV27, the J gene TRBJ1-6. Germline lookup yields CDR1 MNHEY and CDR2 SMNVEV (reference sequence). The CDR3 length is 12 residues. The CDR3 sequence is CASSFRGLPLHF.

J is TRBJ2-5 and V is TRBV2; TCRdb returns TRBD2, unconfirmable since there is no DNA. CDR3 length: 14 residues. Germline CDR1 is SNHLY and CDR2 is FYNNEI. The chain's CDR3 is CASSLSGSQETQYF.

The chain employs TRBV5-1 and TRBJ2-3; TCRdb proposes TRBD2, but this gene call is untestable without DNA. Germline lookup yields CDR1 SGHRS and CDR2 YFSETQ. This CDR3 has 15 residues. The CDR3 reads CASGLAGGITDTQYF. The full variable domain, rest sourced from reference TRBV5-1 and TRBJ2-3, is KAGVTQTPRYLIKTRGQQVTLSCSPISGHRSVSWYQQTPGQGLQFLFEYFSETQRNKGNFPGRFSGRQFSNSRSEMNVSTLELGDSALYLCASGLAGGITDTQYFGPGTRLTVL.

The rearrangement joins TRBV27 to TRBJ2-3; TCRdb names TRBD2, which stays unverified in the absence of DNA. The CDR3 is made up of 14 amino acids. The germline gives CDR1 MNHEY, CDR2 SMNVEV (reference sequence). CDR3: CASSSRGLAGTQYF.

The CDR3 reads CSASNQGEGNYGYTF. The V gene is TRBV20-1, the J gene TRBJ1-2. Germline V CDR1 and CDR2: DFQATT, SNEGSKA (reference sequence). The CDR3 loop spans 15 amino acids.

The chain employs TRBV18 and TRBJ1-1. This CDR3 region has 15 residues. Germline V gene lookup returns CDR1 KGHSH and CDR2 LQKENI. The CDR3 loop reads CASSPVDGLNTEAFF.

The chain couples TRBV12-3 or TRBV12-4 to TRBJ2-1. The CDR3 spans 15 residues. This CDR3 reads CASSFGGFSYNEQFF.

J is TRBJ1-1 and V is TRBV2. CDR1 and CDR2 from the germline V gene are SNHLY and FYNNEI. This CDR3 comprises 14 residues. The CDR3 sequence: CASSIHSPGTEAFF.

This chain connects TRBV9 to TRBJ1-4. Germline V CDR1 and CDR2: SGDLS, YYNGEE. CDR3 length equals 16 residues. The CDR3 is CASSVGGLRTNEKLFF.

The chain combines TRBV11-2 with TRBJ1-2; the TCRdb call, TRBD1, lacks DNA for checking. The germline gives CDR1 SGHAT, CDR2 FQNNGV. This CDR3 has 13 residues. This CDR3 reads CASSLQGEWGYTF.

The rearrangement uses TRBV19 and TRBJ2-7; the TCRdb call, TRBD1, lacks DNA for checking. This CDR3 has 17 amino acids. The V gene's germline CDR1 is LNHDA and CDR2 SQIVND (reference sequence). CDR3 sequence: CASSRGTGRMPSYEQYF. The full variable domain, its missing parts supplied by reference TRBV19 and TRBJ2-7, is DGGITQSPKYLFRKEGQNVTLSCEQNLNHDAMYWYRQDPGQGLRLIYYSQIVNDFQKGDIAEGYSVSREKKESFPLTVTSAQKNPTAFYLCASSRGTGRMPSYEQYFGPGTRLTVT.

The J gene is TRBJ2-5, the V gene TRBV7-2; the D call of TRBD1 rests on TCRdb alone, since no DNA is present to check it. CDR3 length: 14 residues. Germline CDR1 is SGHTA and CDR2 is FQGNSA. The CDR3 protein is CASSRTGSQETQYF.

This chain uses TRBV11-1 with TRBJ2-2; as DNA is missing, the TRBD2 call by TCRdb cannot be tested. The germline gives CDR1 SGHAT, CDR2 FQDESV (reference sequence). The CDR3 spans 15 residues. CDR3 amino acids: CASGIRGGRTGELFF.

CDR3 in amino acids: CASSQAVIDYGYTF. The V call is TRBV4-2, the J call TRBJ1-2; TCRdb indicates TRBD1, and absent DNA this call remains unverified. Germline loops: CDR1 LGHNA, CDR2 YNFKEQ. The CDR3 runs to 14 residues.

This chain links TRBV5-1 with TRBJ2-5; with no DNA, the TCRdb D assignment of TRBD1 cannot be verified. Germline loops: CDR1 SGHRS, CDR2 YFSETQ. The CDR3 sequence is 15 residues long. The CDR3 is CASSGRTGGTETQYF. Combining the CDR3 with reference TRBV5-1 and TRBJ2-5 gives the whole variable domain KAGVTQTPRYLIKTRGQQVTLSCSPISGHRSVSWYQQTPGQGLQFLFEYFSETQRNKGNFPGRFSGRQFSNSRSEMNVSTLELGDSALYLCASSGRTGGTETQYFGPGTRLLVL.

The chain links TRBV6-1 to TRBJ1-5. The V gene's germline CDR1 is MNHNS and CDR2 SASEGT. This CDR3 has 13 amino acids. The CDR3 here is CASSEAPFRAQHF.

CDR3 sequence reads: CASSTGTGTGEAFF. The chain has TRBV5-1 and TRBJ1-1; TCRdb gives TRBD1 as the D gene, but with no DNA this cannot be confirmed. The CDR3 has 14 residues. Germline lookup yields CDR1 SGHRS and CDR2 YFSETQ.

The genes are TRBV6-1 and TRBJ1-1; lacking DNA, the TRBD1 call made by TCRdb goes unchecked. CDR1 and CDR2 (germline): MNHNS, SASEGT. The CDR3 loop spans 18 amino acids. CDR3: CASILRDRGLEMNTEAFF.